This T cell receptor beta chain was sequenced for a study of regulatory T cells in long-lasting Graves disease. The sample's time point: newly diagnosed GD, antithyroid drugs for less than 3 months. PBMCs provided the RNA from which the TCR library was made. Clinicians diagnosed Graves' disease using American Thyroid Association guidelines. Assembly of TCR beta libraries relied on iRepertoire HTBI primers together with Arm-PCR of CDR3 regions. TCRdb re-derived calls from the multiplex PCR reads in MiXCR, one entry per CDR3 protein. The sample includes 200,000 to 300,000 distinct CDR3 sequences, just over 20% seen only once; the top ten take approximately 15%. Looked up from germline, CDR1 is SQVTM and CDR2 is ANQGSEA. V was trimmed by 5 bases and J by 0 bases, leaving 14 bases between them. The CDR3 covers 15 residues. Study results and caveats: Persistent Graves' disease cases displayed lower TCR diversity than newly diagnosed ones. Possibly, accuracy suffered from the small sample size. There was favoring of TRBV28, TRBJ1-2 and TRBJ2-5 in persistent disease.

This clonotype has only a few counts. The antigen is unknown. This TCR came from a female donor with Graves disease. The chain recombines TRBV29-1 with TRBJ1-3, with no clear D. Sequences were derived from peripheral blood mononuclear cells (PBMCs), sampled at new diagnosis, from a patient treated with antithyroid drugs. The CDR3 loop reads CSVLDPNLSGNTIYF. The DNA for the CDR3 is TGCAGCGTTCTAGACCCTAACCTCTCTGGAAACACCATATATTTT.